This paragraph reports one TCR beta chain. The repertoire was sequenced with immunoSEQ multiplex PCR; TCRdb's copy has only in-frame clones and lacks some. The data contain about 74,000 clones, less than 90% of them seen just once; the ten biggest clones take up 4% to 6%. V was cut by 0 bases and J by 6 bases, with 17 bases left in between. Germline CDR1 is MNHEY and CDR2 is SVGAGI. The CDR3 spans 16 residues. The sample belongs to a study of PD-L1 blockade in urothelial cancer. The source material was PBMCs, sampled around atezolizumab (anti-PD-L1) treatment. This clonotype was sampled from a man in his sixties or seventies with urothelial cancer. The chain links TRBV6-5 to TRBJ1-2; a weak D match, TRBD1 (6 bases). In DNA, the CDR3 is TGTGCCAGCAGTTACTCGGGGGCCGGACCGAGCGATGGCTACACCTTC. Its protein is CASSYSGAGPSDGYTF.